The 16 T cell receptor beta chains below all came from one sample that was sequenced in a study of T cells in Graves' hyperthyroidism and ophthalmopathy. RNA transcripts served as the template for amplifying TCR beta CDR3 regions. RT-PCR in the first round (using the HTBI primer set) targeted the TCR CDR3. TCRdb analysed the multiplex PCR reads with MiXCR anew, one entry per CDR3 protein. The sample has about 350,000 distinct CDR3 sequences; roughly an eighth are singletons. The material sequenced was blood. The source is a middle-aged woman with Graves' ophthalmopathy.

This clonotype was counted at least ten times. The chain joins TRBV19 to TRBJ2-5; TRBD2 agrees at 13 bases. The germline V gene encodes CDR1 LNHDA and CDR2 SQIVND (reference sequence). There are 18 residues in the CDR3. With 0 bases clipped from V and 3 bases from J, the junction kept 7 bases outside the gene matches. CDR3 nucleotides: TGTGCCAGTAGTATAGAGGGGACTAGCGGGAACTGGGAAGAGACCCAGTACTTC. This codes for CASSIEGTSGNWEETQYF.

This clonotype has just a few counts. The V gene is TRBV18, the J gene TRBJ1-1; 10 nucleotides align to TRBD1. Germline V gives CDR1 KGHSH, CDR2 LQKENI. V dropped 1 base and J dropped 8; count of bases not matched to a gene: 7. This CDR3 comprises 15 residues. The CDR3 sequence is CASSPLGQGLSEAFF. The CDR3 DNA follows: TGTGCCAGCTCACCACTGGGACAGGGGCTCTCGGAAGCTTTCTTT.

The chain joins TRBV6-1 to TRBJ1-2, with no clear D. V lost 8 bases, J lost 14 bases, and 15 bases lay in between. Germline assignment: CDR1 MNHNS and CDR2 SASEGT. There are 10 residues in the CDR3. The CDR3 nucleotides read TGTGCCAGCGGGCAGATTGCCAAGACCTTC. This codes for CASGQIAKTF.

This clonotype was seen many times. The chain uses TRBV2 and TRBJ1-2; 7 bases fit TRBD1. Trimming removed 1 base from V and 4 bases from J; junction bases left unmatched: 0. The CDR3 extends over 13 amino acids. Germline values: CDR1 SNHLY, CDR2 FYNNEI. This CDR3 is CASSEEGAYGYTF. The CDR3 DNA reads as TGTGCCAGCAGTGAAGAGGGGGCCTATGGCTACACCTTC.

This clonotype came up many times. The gene calls are TRBV28 and TRBJ2-1, with D perhaps matching TRBD2 (6 bases). V lost 6 bases to trimming and J lost 13 bases, with 13 bases between them. Germline V gene data show CDR1 as MDHEN and CDR2 as SYDVKM. This CDR3 region has 11 residues. DNA for the CDR3: TGTGCCAGCAGCAACCGACTAGTTCAGTTCTTC. Amino acid sequence: CASSNRLVQFF.

The table lists this clonotype with many counts. The chain has TRBV5-1 and TRBJ2-5; 11 bases are a match to TRBD1. The J segment lost 3 bases and the V segment lost 4 bases, leaving 5 bases of the junction unmatched. CDR3 length: 15 residues. Germline CDR1 is SGHRS and CDR2 is YFSETQ. The CDR3, as DNA: TGCGCCAGCAGCGGGGGACAGGGGGGAAAAGAGACCCAGTACTTC. Its translation: CASSGGQGGKETQYF.

This rearrangement joins TRBV3-1 to TRBJ2-7; no clear D. Trimming removed 4 bases at V and 3 bases at J, with 16 bases between. This CDR3 comprises 15 residues. Looked up from germline, CDR1 is LGHDT and CDR2 is YNNKEL (reference sequence). The CDR3 region has the DNA TGTGCCAGCAGCCCGGGTTTTCTCGCAGTCTACGAGCAGTACTTC. Its translation: CASSPGFLAVYEQYF.

The chain uses TRBV12-3 or TRBV12-4 and TRBJ2-7, with 10 positions matching TRBD1. The CDR3 extends over 16 amino acids. The V segment lost 1 base and the J segment 5 bases; nucleotides outside the gene matches: 8. The CDR3 nucleotides read TGTGCCAGCAGTTTAGGGTGGAGACAGGGGGCCGACGAGCAGTACTTC. Translated: CASSLGWRQGADEQYF.

Of note for this clonotype: A clone one base away is much larger, so this may be a read error. The genes are TRBV20-1 and TRBJ2-7; TRBD1 matches 11 bases. Germline CDR1 is DFQATT and CDR2 is SNEGSKA (reference sequence). Losses at the gene ends were 4 bases for V and 1 base for J; bases not matched to a gene: 3. The CDR3 covers 14 residues. The CDR3 sequence: CSANRDRGSYEQYF. The DNA of the CDR3 is TGCAGTGCTAACCGGGACAGGGGGTCCTACGAGCAGTACTTC.

This rearrangement joins TRBV20-1 to TRBJ1-2; D is unclear. The CDR3 runs to 15 residues. V was trimmed by 4 bases and J by 1 base, leaving 16 bases between them. Germline V gene sequence: CDR1 DFQATT, CDR2 SNEGSKA (reference sequence). CDR3: CSATETGRLNYGYTF. CDR3 DNA: TGCAGTGCTACCGAGACGGGTCGTCTTAACTATGGCTACACCTTC.

A word on this clonotype: Relative to the germline gene, one junction end is altered; a read error may explain this. The chain joins TRBV29-1 to TRBJ2-1, with D perhaps TRBD2 (6 bases). Germline V gives CDR1 SQVTM, CDR2 ANQGSEA. This CDR3 is built from 15 residues. CDR3 DNA: TGCAACGTTCAAGGTACTAGCAAGAAGGTCAATGAGCAGTTCTTC. Translation: CNVQGTSKKVNEQFF.

This clonotype was counted between two and nine times. The rearrangement uses TRBV27 and TRBJ1-1; possible D gene TRBD1, 6 bases. CDR3 length: 15 amino acids. Germline CDR1 reads MNHEY; CDR2 reads SMNVEV (reference sequence). V lost 1 base to trimming and J lost 5 bases, with 14 bases between them. The CDR3 spells CASSLYPRGGTEAFF. DNA of the CDR3: TGTGCCAGCAGTTTATACCCCAGGGGAGGTACTGAAGCTTTCTTT.

The CDR3, as DNA: TGCGCCAGCACCAATCAGCGGGGGGCCTCAGATACGCAGTATTTT. This codes for CASTNQRGASDTQYF. The chain couples TRBV4-1 to TRBJ2-3; 9 positions agree with TRBD2. Germline V CDR1 and CDR2: MGHRA, YSYEKL. The length of the CDR3 is 15 residues. V was pared by 7 bases and J by 4 bases, with 9 bases of the junction left unmatched.

Only a few counts were recorded for this clonotype. This sequence may be a read error, since a much larger clone differs from it by one base. Without the conserved terminal phenylalanine or tryptophan, this CDR3 likely stems from a read error. This chain uses TRBV7-2 with TRBJ2-7; TRBD2 aligns across 7 bases. V trimming: 7 bases; J trimming: 0 bases; junction bases outside the gene matches: 6. CDR3 length: 14 amino acids. The germline V gene encodes CDR1 SGHTA and CDR2 FQGNSA. The CDR3 region is CASTPGGFSYEQYY. The CDR3, as DNA: TGTGCCAGCACACCCGGGGGGTTCTCCTACGAGCAGTACTAC.

The chain recombines TRBV4-2 with TRBJ1-1, with a tentative D call TRBD1 (6 bases). The CDR3 length is 16 residues. The germline V gene encodes CDR1 LGHNA and CDR2 YNFKEQ. V was cut by 0 bases and J by 8 bases, with 19 bases left in between. For the CDR3, the DNA is TGTGCCAGCAGCCAAGAGTCAGGGGCCCGTGGGGGGGAAGCTTTCTTT. The encoded protein is CASSQESGARGGEAFF.

Ten or more counts support this clonotype. The V call is TRBV12-3 or TRBV12-4, the J call TRBJ1-1, with 9 positions matching TRBD1. The CDR3 has 12 amino acids. With V trimmed by 5 bases and J by 10 bases, 5 bases remained unmatched. This CDR3 is CASSKGTGTAFF. Here the CDR3 DNA reads TGTGCCAGCAGTAAAGGGACAGGGACAGCTTTCTTT.